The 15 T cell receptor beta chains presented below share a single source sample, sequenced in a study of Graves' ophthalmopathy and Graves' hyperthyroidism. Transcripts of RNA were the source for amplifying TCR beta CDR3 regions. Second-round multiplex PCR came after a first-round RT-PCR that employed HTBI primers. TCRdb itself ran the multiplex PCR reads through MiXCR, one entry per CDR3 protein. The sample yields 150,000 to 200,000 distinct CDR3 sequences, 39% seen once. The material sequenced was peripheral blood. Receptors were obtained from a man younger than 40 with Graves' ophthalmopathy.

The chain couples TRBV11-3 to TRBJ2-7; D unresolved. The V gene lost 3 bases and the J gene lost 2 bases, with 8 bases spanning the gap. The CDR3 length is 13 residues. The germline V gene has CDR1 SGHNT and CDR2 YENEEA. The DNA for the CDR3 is TGTGCCAGCAGCTTGGTGGGTGCCTACGAGCAGTACTTC. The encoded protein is CASSLVGAYEQYF. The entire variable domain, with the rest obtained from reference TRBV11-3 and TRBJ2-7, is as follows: EAGVVQSPRYKIIEKKQPVAFWCNPISGHNTLYWYLQNLGQGPELLIRYENEEAVDDSQLPKDRFSAERLKGVDSTLKIQPAELGDSAVYLCASSLVGAYEQYFGPGTRLTVT.

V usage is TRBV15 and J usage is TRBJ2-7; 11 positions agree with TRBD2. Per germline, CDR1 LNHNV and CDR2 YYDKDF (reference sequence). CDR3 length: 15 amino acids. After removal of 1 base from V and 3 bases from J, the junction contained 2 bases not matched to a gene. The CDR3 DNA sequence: TGTGCCACCAGCAGAGGTGGGACTAGCGGCTACGAGCAGTACTTC. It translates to CATSRGGTSGYEQYF.

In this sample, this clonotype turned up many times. CDR3: CASSPDSGGDEQYF. CDR3 coding DNA: TGTGCCAGCAGTCCTGACAGTGGGGGCGACGAGCAGTACTTC. The chain links TRBV27 to TRBJ2-7; possibly TRBD1 for D (6 bases). V was trimmed by 5 bases and J by 5 bases, leaving 16 bases between them. The CDR3 is 14 amino acids. From germline, CDR1 is MNHEY and CDR2 SMNVEV (reference sequence).

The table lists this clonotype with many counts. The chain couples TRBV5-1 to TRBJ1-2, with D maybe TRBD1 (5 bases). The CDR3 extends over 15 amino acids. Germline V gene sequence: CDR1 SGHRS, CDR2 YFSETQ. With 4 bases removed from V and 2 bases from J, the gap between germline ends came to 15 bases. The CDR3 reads CASSREGDGNYGYTF. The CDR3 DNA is TGCGCCAGCAGCCGGGAAGGGGACGGCAACTATGGCTACACCTTC.

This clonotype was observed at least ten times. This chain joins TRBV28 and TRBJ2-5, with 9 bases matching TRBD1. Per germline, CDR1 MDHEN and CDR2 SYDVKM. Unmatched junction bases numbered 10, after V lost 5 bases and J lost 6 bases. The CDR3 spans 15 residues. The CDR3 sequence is CASSPAGQGMKTQYF. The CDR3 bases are TGTGCCAGCAGTCCCGCAGGACAGGGGATGAAGACCCAGTACTTC.

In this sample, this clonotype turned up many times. CDR3 in DNA: TGTGCCACACAACGGGACAGGGGTGACGAGCAGTACTTC. Its translation is CATQRDRGDEQYF. This chain links TRBV6-5 with TRBJ2-7; TRBD1 matches 10 bases. The CDR3 is 13 amino acids. Germline V gene sequence: CDR1 MNHEY, CDR2 SVGAGI. The trim removed 10 bases at V and 5 bases at J, leaving 8 bases unmatched.

CDR3 amino acids: CASSFFGTGGYEQYF. DNA for the CDR3: TGTGCCAGCAGCTTCTTCGGGACAGGGGGCTACGAGCAGTACTTC. The chain combines TRBV7-2 with TRBJ2-7, with 11 bases fitting TRBD1. The ends lost 3 bases at V and 3 bases at J; junction bases unmatched: 4. The CDR3 contains 15 residues. Looked up from germline, CDR1 is SGHTA and CDR2 is FQGNSA.

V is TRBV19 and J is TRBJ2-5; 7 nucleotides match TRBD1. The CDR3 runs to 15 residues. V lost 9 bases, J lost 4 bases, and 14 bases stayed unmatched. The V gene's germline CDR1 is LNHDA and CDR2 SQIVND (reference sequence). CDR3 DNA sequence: TGTGCCAGCGCTACCTCCTGGACAGGCGGAGAGACCCAGTACTTC. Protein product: CASATSWTGGETQYF.

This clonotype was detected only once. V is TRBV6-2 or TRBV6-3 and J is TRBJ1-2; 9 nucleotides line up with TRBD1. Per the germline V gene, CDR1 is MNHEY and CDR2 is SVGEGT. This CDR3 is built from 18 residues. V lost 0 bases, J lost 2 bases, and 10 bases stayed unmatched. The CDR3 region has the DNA TGTGCCAGCAGTTACTCCCTGGTACAGGGGGCGCCGAACTATGGCTACACCTTC. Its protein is CASSYSLVQGAPNYGYTF.

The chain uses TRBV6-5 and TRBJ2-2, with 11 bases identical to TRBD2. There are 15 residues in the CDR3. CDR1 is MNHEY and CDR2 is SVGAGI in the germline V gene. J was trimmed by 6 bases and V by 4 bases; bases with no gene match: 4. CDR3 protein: CASSSSGRIAGELFF. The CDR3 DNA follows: TGTGCCAGCAGTTCTAGCGGGAGGATCGCCGGGGAGCTGTTTTTT.

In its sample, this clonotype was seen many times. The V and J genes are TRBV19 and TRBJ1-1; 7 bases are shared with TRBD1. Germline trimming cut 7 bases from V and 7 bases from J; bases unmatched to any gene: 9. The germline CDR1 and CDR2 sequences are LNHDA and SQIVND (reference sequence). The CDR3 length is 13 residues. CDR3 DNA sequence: TGTGCCAGTATCACGAGACAGGGAGGTGAAGCTTTCTTT. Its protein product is CASITRQGGEAFF.

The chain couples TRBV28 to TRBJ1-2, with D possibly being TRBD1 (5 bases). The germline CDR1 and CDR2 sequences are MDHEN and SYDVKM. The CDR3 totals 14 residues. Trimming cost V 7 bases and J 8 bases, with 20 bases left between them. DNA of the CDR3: TGTGCCAGCACAGTCTCTGCAGGGCGAATCGGCTACACCTTC. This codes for CASTVSAGRIGYTF.

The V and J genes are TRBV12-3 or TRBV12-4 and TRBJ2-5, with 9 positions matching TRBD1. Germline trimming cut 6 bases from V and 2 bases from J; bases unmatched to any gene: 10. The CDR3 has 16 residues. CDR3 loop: CASRTGGQGKQETQYF. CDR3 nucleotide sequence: TGTGCCAGCAGGACCGGCGGACAGGGGAAACAAGAGACCCAGTACTTC.

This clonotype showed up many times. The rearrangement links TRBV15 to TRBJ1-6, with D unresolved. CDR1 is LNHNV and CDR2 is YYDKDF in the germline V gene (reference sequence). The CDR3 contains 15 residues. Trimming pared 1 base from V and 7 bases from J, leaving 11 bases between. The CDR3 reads CATSRARGMNSPLHF. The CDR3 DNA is TGTGCCACCAGCAGAGCTCGCGGGATGAATTCACCCCTCCACTTT.

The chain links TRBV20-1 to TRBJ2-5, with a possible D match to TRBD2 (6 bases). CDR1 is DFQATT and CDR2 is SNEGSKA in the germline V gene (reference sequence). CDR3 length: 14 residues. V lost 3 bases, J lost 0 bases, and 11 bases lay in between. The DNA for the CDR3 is TGCAGTGCTAGCTATTGGAGGGACCAAGAGACCCAGTACTTC. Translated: CSASYWRDQETQYF.